This T cell receptor (beta chain) derives from a study of T cell responses to AZD1222 COVID-19 vaccine. Overall study: Doses given second, at about 4 or about 12 weeks, were pooled. Study-wide findings and caveats: Females made up more of the donors, who were largely white British, and clonal diversity may have come out too low. Vaccine-associated CD4 TCRs ranged over spike, dominating at 160-218 and 743-854.

Comment on this clone: Its antigen is as yet unknown.

Germline assignment: CDR1 LNHDA and CDR2 SQIVND (reference sequence). V was pared by 1 base and J by 9 bases, with 5 bases of the junction left unmatched. The CDR3 length is 16 residues. Libraries were prepared by immunoSEQ multiplex PCR; TCRdb keeps only in-frame clonotypes and omits some of them. This sample has around 100,000 clones; approximately 86% occur once, and the top ten carry approximately 6.8%. The sample in question was peripheral blood, obtained on day 0 of AZD1222 vaccination. The V and J genes are TRBV19 and TRBJ1-6, with TRBD1 matching over 11 bases. The origin of this receptor is an adult in good health. The CDR3 coding sequence is TGTGCCAGTAGTATAGGTTGGACAGGGGGCAGTTCACCCCTCCACTTT. This sequence encodes CASSIGWTGGSSPLHF.